Below are 16 T cell receptor beta chains sequenced from a single sample in a study of persistence of HIV-infected CD4 T cells. Their antigen targets remain unknown. Anti-CD3/anti-CD28 beads served as a nonspecific positive control stimulus. Sorting selected CD4+ T cells upregulating both CD40 ligand and CD69. The libraries were made with immunoSEQ version 4 in survey mode. Produced via immunoSEQ multiplex PCR; TCRdb's table is partial and in-frame only. The sample records roughly 43,000 clones, roughly nine tenths being singletons. The sample in question was CD4+ T cells sorted from PBMCs after approximately 19-hour stimulation, obtained from a patient who received antiretroviral therapy. These receptor sequences come from an adult man with HIV who was CMV-seropositive.

The V and J genes are TRBV3-1 (or the pseudogene TRBV3-2) and TRBJ2-2, with D unclear. V was pared by 2 bases and J by 1 base, with 5 bases between. The CDR3 sequence is 14 residues long. Germline V gives CDR1 LGHDT, CDR2 YNNKEL (reference sequence). Here the CDR3 DNA reads TGTGCCAGCAGCCAAAGAAGGAACACCGGGGAGCTGTTTTTT. Translation gives CASSQRRNTGELFF.

V gene TRBV27 combines with J gene TRBJ1-1; TRBD1 aligns across 9 bases. With 5 bases clipped from V and 3 bases from J, the junction kept 4 bases outside the gene matches. Per germline, CDR1 MNHEY and CDR2 SMNVEV (reference sequence). The CDR3 runs to 14 residues. CDR3 nucleotide sequence: TGTGCCAGCAGTAGGGACAGGGTCGACACTGAAGCTTTCTTT. Amino acids: CASSRDRVDTEAFF.

This chain joins TRBV7-2 and TRBJ2-3; a possible D gene is TRBD1 (5 bases). CDR1 SGHTA and CDR2 FQGNSA come from the germline V gene. The CDR3 is 14 amino acids. Trimming stripped 3 bases from V and 1 base from J, with 8 bases between. The CDR3 DNA is TGTGCCAGCAGCTTTAAGACAGGCACAGATACGCAGTATTTT. It codes for CASSFKTGTDTQYF.

This CDR3 is CASSSDRAYGYTF. For the CDR3, the DNA is TGTGCCAGCAGTTCCGACAGGGCCTATGGCTACACCTTC. V is TRBV12-3 or TRBV12-4 and J is TRBJ1-2; 7 nucleotides match TRBD1. The CDR3 contains 13 residues. V trimming: 4 bases; J trimming: 4 bases; junction bases outside the gene matches: 3.

This chain joins TRBV9 and TRBJ2-2; 12 nucleotides align to TRBD1. Germline CDR1 reads SGDLS; CDR2 reads YYNGEE. J lost 3 bases, V lost 4 bases, and 10 bases had no gene match. The CDR3 extends over 18 amino acids. CDR3 sequence: CASSSRRDRGLDTGELFF. Here the CDR3 DNA reads TGTGCCAGCAGCTCCCGCCGGGACAGGGGGCTTGACACCGGGGAGCTGTTTTTT.

The chain carries TRBV27 and TRBJ1-6; D unresolved. Germline lookup yields CDR1 MNHEY and CDR2 SMNVEV (reference sequence). This CDR3 is built from 21 residues. V was clipped by 3 bases and J by 0 bases, with 24 bases between them. CDR3 DNA: TGTGCCAGCAGTTTTGTCTGGGCTCCCAGTCACCTAAGCTCCTATAATTCACCCCTCCACTTT. Protein: CASSFVWAPSHLSSYNSPLHF.

This chain joins TRBV29-1 and TRBJ1-5; TRBD1 agrees at 8 bases. V was clipped by 6 bases and J by 2 bases; unmatched bases: 3. Germline lookup yields CDR1 SQVTM and CDR2 ANQGSEA. The CDR3 sequence is 13 residues long. Here the CDR3 reads CSVMDRGNQPQHF. The CDR3 DNA reads TGCAGCGTGATGGACAGGGGCAATCAGCCCCAGCATTTT.

The V gene is TRBV3-1 (or the pseudogene TRBV3-2), the J gene TRBJ2-7, with D tentatively TRBD1 or TRBD2 (5 bases each). Germline loops: CDR1 LGHDT, CDR2 YNNKEL (reference sequence). The V gene lost 3 bases and the J gene lost 6 bases, with 18 bases spanning the gap. The CDR3 spans 15 residues. The DNA of the CDR3 is TGTGCCAGCAGCCACAGGGACGGCCGGTCGGGCGAGCAGTACTTC. It encodes CASSHRDGRSGEQYF.

This chain links TRBV5-5 with TRBJ2-2; TRBD1 agrees at 10 bases. J gave up 3 bases and V 4 bases, and 6 bases lay outside the gene matches. CDR1 is SGHKS and CDR2 is YYEKEE in the germline V gene (reference sequence). The CDR3 runs 16 residues. CDR3 bases: TGTGCCAGCAGCCTTGGGACAGGGGTTTACACCGGGGAGCTGTTTTTT. This encodes CASSLGTGVYTGELFF.

This chain uses TRBV3-1 (or the pseudogene TRBV3-2) with TRBJ1-1; D is unclear. The V gene lost 5 bases and the J gene lost 5 bases, with 6 bases spanning the gap. Per germline, CDR1 LGHDT and CDR2 YNNKEL (reference sequence). This CDR3 has 11 residues. The CDR3 spells CASSWETEAFF. CDR3 nucleotide sequence: TGTGCCAGCAGCTGGGAGACTGAAGCTTTCTTT.

The gene calls are TRBV5-1 and TRBJ2-3, with 10 positions matching TRBD2. The V and J ends lost 0 bases and 8 bases, in that order; junction bases with no gene match: 9. The CDR3 totals 16 residues. CDR1 SGHRS and CDR2 YFSETQ come from the germline V gene. The CDR3 protein is CASSLESGGAKGTQYF. The CDR3 DNA is TGCGCCAGCAGCTTGGAAAGCGGGGGGGCCAAAGGTACGCAGTATTTT.

J is TRBJ1-1 and V is TRBV28; 11 nucleotides line up with TRBD1. Per the germline V gene, CDR1 is MDHEN and CDR2 is SYDVKM. The CDR3 is 16 residues long. V lost 7 bases and J lost 4; bases outside the gene matches: 11. CDR3 in amino acids: CASNSKSGTGGTEAFF. CDR3 sequence (DNA): TGTGCCAGCAATTCCAAATCCGGGACAGGGGGCACTGAAGCTTTCTTT.

The chain carries TRBV27 and TRBJ1-3, with TRBD1 as a possible D gene (5 bases). Trimming shortened V by 5 bases and J by 3 bases, and 11 bases separated the two germline ends. This CDR3 has 14 amino acids. The V gene's germline CDR1 is MNHEY and CDR2 SMNVEV (reference sequence). As DNA, the CDR3 is TGTGCCAGCAGTCTCGACAGTTATGGAAACACCATATATTTT. Protein sequence: CASSLDSYGNTIYF.

The chain combines TRBV7-2 with TRBJ2-1; D unresolved. Trimming removed 4 bases at V and 4 bases at J, with 11 bases between. The CDR3 is 14 residues long. The germline V gene encodes CDR1 SGHTA and CDR2 FQGNSA. The CDR3 nucleotides read TGTGCCAGCAGCTCCCCTACACGTTACAATGAGCAGTTCTTC. Translated: CASSSPTRYNEQFF. The complete variable domain, with remaining parts taken from reference TRBV7-2 and TRBJ2-1, reads GAGVSQSPSNKVTEKGKDVELRCDPISGHTALYWYRQSLGQGLEFLIYFQGNSAPDKSGLPSDRFSAERTGGSVSTLTIQRTQQEDSAVYLCASSSPTRYNEQFFGPGTRLTVL.

In this sample, this clone turned up once. The V and J genes are TRBV5-4 and TRBJ1-2, with D unclear. The germline V gene encodes CDR1 SGHNT and CDR2 YYREEE (reference sequence). The germline V and J ends were trimmed by 0 bases and 3 bases, with 9 bases remaining between them. The CDR3 sequence is 14 residues long. The CDR3 DNA is TGTGCCAGCAGCTTGGTGGGCTCCTACTATGGCTACACCTTC. Its translation is CASSLVGSYYGYTF.

V usage is TRBV6-1 and J usage is TRBJ2-3, with a weak D call TRBD2 (7 bases). CDR3 length: 17 residues. Trimming removed 2 bases from V and 5 bases from J, with 20 bases in between. Germline assignment: CDR1 MNHNS and CDR2 SASEGT. Here the CDR3 reads CASSENLGGGRLDTQYF. In DNA form, the CDR3 reads TGTGCCAGCAGTGAAAATTTGGGGGGGGGCCGATTAGATACGCAGTATTTT.